The present T cell receptor beta chain was sequenced within a study of OX40 agonist ivuxolimab in advanced cancers. Study overall: Dose-escalation patients were diagnosed with hepatocellular carcinoma, melanoma, renal cell cancer or head and neck cancer.

General study results and limits: In general, CD8+ T cells held more expanded clones than CD4+ did, on average. Patients who responded partially at 0.1-3.0 mg/kg showed clonal expansion ranking among the lowest.

Note on this clone: Its antigen is unknown.

Using immunoSEQ multiplex PCR, the repertoire was profiled, and TCRdb retains in-frame clones only, with some absent. The data show more than 50,000 clones, about nine tenths seen once. Here the sequenced sample was CD4+ or CD8+ T cells sorted from blood, taken in a trial of the OX40 agonist ivuxolimab. The receptor's source is an adult with an advanced solid tumor such as melanoma, head and neck, liver or kidney cancer.

The CDR3 DNA reads TGTGCCAGCAGTCTCCGACAAGGGATCTATGGCTACACCTTC. Encoded protein: CASSLRQGIYGYTF. The V call is TRBV28, the J call TRBJ1-2; D is ambiguous. This CDR3 has 14 amino acids. Per the germline V gene, CDR1 is MDHEN and CDR2 is SYDVKM. V was clipped by 5 bases and J by 4 bases, with 14 bases between them.